This T cell receptor (beta chain) was sequenced during a study of blood T cell repertoires in COVID-19. As for the study in general: There were acute and convalescent COVID-19 samples, and they came from the United States, Italy and Spain. The cDNA or gDNA used as material had been derived from T cells, B-cell-depleted T cells, or PBMCs.

Per the study methods: From reference gene primer amplification, estimates of nucleated cell counts were derived. Generated by immunoSEQ multiplex PCR, the TCRdb table keeps only in-frame clones and is missing some. That table gives V, J and clone size, and the DNA gave D and trimming. The data show around 370,000 clones, with about 90% seen just once and roughly 3.5% held by the top ten. This CDR3 comprises 13 residues. V lost 7 bases and J 6 bases, leaving 16 bases between the germline ends. Germline V gene lookup returns CDR1 GTSNPN and CDR2 SVGIG (reference sequence). V is TRBV30 and J is TRBJ1-3; unclear D gene. This receptor was taken from a woman between 18 and 29 years old who had recovered from COVID-19. The sample consisted of peripheral blood. CDR3 nucleotide sequence: TGTGCCTCCCAAGGTCGGGAAAAAAACACCATATATTTT. Translating gives CASQGREKNTIYF.